This T cell receptor beta chain derives from a study of blood T cell repertoires in COVID-19. Some clones are missing from TCRdb's copy, which holds only in-frame ones; the method was immunoSEQ multiplex PCR. Among 150,000 to 200,000 clones listed, under 80% were seen once. Germline V gives CDR1 SGHRS, CDR2 YFSETQ. The ends were cut back, 0 bases at V and 3 bases at J, with 15 bases in the middle. The CDR3 totals 16 residues. This clonotype originated in a man aged 65 to 79 with acute or convalescent COVID-19. The chain employs TRBV5-1 and TRBJ2-5; D remains unclear. What was sequenced was peripheral blood. The CDR3 loop reads CASSLGSLQSKETQYF. The CDR3 DNA is TGCGCCAGCAGCTTGGGTTCTCTACAGAGTAAAGAGACCCAGTACTTC.